This TCR beta chain was obtained from a study of cytomegalovirus exposure and HLA in healthy donors. In germline, CDR1 is LNHNV, CDR2 YYDKDF (reference sequence). V lost 0 bases and J lost 4; bases outside the gene matches: 6. The CDR3 is 16 residues long. Amplification used 60 Vbeta primers and 13 Jbeta primers. The assay was immunoSEQ multiplex PCR, and TCRdb's table has in-frame clones only and misses some. Of around 150,000 clones listed, roughly 80% were seen once; the top ten hold approximately 8%. The TCR was taken from a male donor in good health and CMV-seropositive. The V call is TRBV15, the J call TRBJ1-1, with 9 positions matching TRBD1. The sample taken for sequencing was PBMCs. CDR3 nucleotides: TGTGCCACCAGCAGAGAACAGGGGGCATTCGGCACTGAAGCTTTCTTT. Protein: CATSREQGAFGTEAFF.